Listed below are T cell receptor beta chains from one sample, sequenced in a study of blood T cell repertoires in COVID-19. Some clones are missing from TCRdb's copy, which holds only in-frame ones; the method was immunoSEQ multiplex PCR. The sample lists just over 70,000 clones, about 80% seen once, with 35% to 45% in the top ten. The sequenced material came from peripheral blood. These receptors were collected from a woman in her seventies with acute or convalescent COVID-19. CDR3s include the opening cysteine and the closing phenylalanine or tryptophan. D genes are given only for firm matches. Size values are once, few and many counts, or a class for expanded clones, and some rows have none.

clone_size j_call d_call v_call cdr3_nt cdr3_aa
- TRBJ1-6 - TRBV6-4 TGTGCCAGCAGGGGAACAGGGATGAATTCACCCCTCCACTTT CASRGTGMNSPLHF
- TRBJ2-7 - TRBV5-5 TGTGCCAGCAGCTTGGCAGGGGCAGGGGCCCCCTACGAGCAGTACTTC CASSLAGAGAPYEQYF
few TRBJ1-2 - TRBV28 TGTGCCAGCAGAGGCAAGACAGCCACCTTC CASRGKTATF
- TRBJ1-6 - TRBV20-1 TGCAGTGCTAGTGGCCATGGACTGTCGAGCTCCTATAATTCACCCCTCCACTTT CSASGHGLSSSYNSPLHF
- TRBJ1-3 - TRBV21-1 TGTGCCAGCAGCCCCCGGGACGGCAAAGGGACTGCCTCTGGAAACACCATATATTTT CASSPRDGKGTASGNTIYF
few TRBJ1-1 - TRBV2 TGTGCCAGCAGAAGTGGACAGTTCACTGAAGCTTTCTTT CASRSGQFTEAFF
- TRBJ1-4 - TRBV19 TGTGCCAGTAGTAGCACAGGGCGGGAAAAACTGTTTTTT CASSSTGREKLFF
- TRBJ1-6 - TRBV21-1 TGTGCCAGCAGCAAATTCCCCCGACAGGGGGATAATTCACCCCTCCACTTT CASSKFPRQGDNSPLHF
- TRBJ2-2 TRBD2 TRBV10-3 TGTGCCTCCAGGGGTAGCGGGAGGTCGAATACCGGGGAGCTGTTTTTT CASRGSGRSNTGELFF
few TRBJ1-5 - TRBV6-1 TGTGCCAGCAGTGATCCCGGGGCCGGGGGGTTCGATAGCAATCAGCCCCAGCATTTT CASSDPGAGGFDSNQPQHF
medium-sized TRBJ2-5 - TRBV6-5 TGTGCCAGCAGGTCGCCGGGTCAAGAGACCCAGTACTTC CASRSPGQETQYF
- TRBJ2-1 - TRBV27 - CASSFLAAQGNEQFF
- TRBJ1-3 TRBD1 TRBV5-6 TGTGCCAGCAGCTCGGACAGGTGGGAATTGGCCATATATTTT CASSSDRWELAIYF
few TRBJ1-1 TRBD1 TRBV5-1 TGCGCCAGCAGCCCAAGACAGGGAGGCAGAACTGAAGCTTTCTTT CASSPRQGGRTEAFF
- TRBJ2-2 TRBD1 TRBV7-9 TGTGCCAGCAGCTTAGGTTCCCGGACAGGGGCCGGGGAGCTGTTTTTT CASSLGSRTGAGELFF
- TRBJ1-2 TRBD1 TRBV6-5 TGTGCCAGCAGATCGACAGGGGTCTATGGCTACACCTTC CASRSTGVYGYTF
- TRBJ2-3 TRBD2 TRBV9 TGTGCCAGCAGCGTAGCCGCAGGCGGGGGGGCTCCGAGCACAGATACGCAGTATTTT CASSVAAGGGAPSTDTQYF
- TRBJ1-1 TRBD1 TRBV19 TGTGCCAGTAGTATAGAATGGACAGGTAGGAACACTGAAGCTTTCTTT CASSIEWTGRNTEAFF
few TRBJ2-3 TRBD2 TRBV27 TGTGCCAGCAGTTCGTCCGGGACTAGCGATGCAGATACGCAGTATTTT CASSSSGTSDADTQYF
- TRBJ2-7 - TRBV6-5 TGTGCCAGCAGCCGGGACACCGCCTACGAGCAGTACTTC CASSRDTAYEQYF
- TRBJ2-5 TRBD2 TRBV5-4 TGTGCCAGCAGCTCTGGGGGTTTAGCGGGAAGCCAAGAGACCCAGTACTTC CASSSGGLAGSQETQYF
- TRBJ2-7 TRBD1 TRBV2 TGTGCCAGCAGTGATACCGGGACAGGGGGGTACGAGCAGTACTTC CASSDTGTGGYEQYF
- TRBJ1-2 TRBD1 TRBV4-3 TGCGCCAGCAGCCAAGAGGCAGGGGGTCGTGGCTACACCTTC CASSQEAGGRGYTF
- TRBJ2-1 - TRBV19 TGTGCCAGTAGTCTCTCAGGGATCCCCTCCTCCTACAATGAGCAGTTCTTC CASSLSGIPSSYNEQFF
- TRBJ1-5 - TRBV19 TGTGCCAGTAGCCAACAGGAGCTGCAGCCCCAGCATTTT CASSQQELQPQHF
- TRBJ1-3 TRBD1 TRBV3-1/TRBV3-2 TGTGCCAGCAGCCGAGGACAGGGGGAAGGAAACACCATATATTTT CASSRGQGEGNTIYF
- TRBJ1-6 TRBD1 TRBV6-5 TGTGCCAGCAGCGCGGGACAGATTGTCAATTCACCCCTCCACTTT CASSAGQIVNSPLHF
- TRBJ1-3 - TRBV19 TGTGCCAGTAAATTTGCGGTTCGCTCTGGAAACACCATATATTTT CASKFAVRSGNTIYF
- TRBJ2-1 - TRBV6-1 TGTGCCAGCAGTGAAAGGGGTCCCTTACTCATACTCTTC CASSERGPLLILF
- TRBJ2-5 TRBD1 TRBV7-9 TGTGCCAGCAGCCCGGGACAGGGGGGGCAAGAGACCCAGTACTTC CASSPGQGGQETQYF
- TRBJ2-1 - TRBV5-1 TGCGCCAGCAGCGGGACAATCTCCTACAATGAGCAGTTCTTC CASSGTISYNEQFF
- TRBJ1-1 - TRBV6-5 TGTGCCAGCTTTGCGGGGTACACTGAAGCTTTCTTT CASFAGYTEAFF
- TRBJ1-4 - TRBV7-9 TGTGCCAGCAGCTTAGGGACAGATGAAGAAAAACTGTTTTTT CASSLGTDEEKLFF
- TRBJ2-1 TRBD1 TRBV7-3 TGTGCCAGCAGCTTAACAGGACAGGGGCTGCGCAATGAGCAGTTCTTC CASSLTGQGLRNEQFF
- TRBJ1-3 - TRBV14 TGTGCCAGCAGCCATCGTGGCAGCTCTGGAAACACCATATATTTT CASSHRGSSGNTIYF
many TRBJ1-4 - TRBV6-5 TGTGCCAGCATCAAACGGGGAGCAACTAATGAAAAACTGTTTTTT CASIKRGATNEKLFF
- TRBJ1-5 - TRBV4-2 TGTGCCAGCAGCCAAGATGCGGCGGAACAGCCCCAGCATTTT CASSQDAAEQPQHF
- TRBJ1-3 - TRBV3-1/TRBV3-2 TGTGCCAGCAGCCAAGTTGGACAGTTAAGCTCTGGAAACACCATATATTTT CASSQVGQLSSGNTIYF
- TRBJ2-7 - TRBV1 TGCACCAGCAGGTTTAGCGGGGGCCAAAACCCCTACGAGCAGTACTTC CTSRFSGGQNPYEQYF
- TRBJ2-1 TRBD2 TRBV29-1 TGCAGCGCCTGGACGGGAGGAAATGAGCAGTTCTTC CSAWTGGNEQFF
- TRBJ1-2 - TRBV3-1/TRBV3-2 TGTGCCAGCAGCCAAGTGTCAGGGAATGGCTACACCTTC CASSQVSGNGYTF
- TRBJ1-1 - TRBV6-1 TGTGCCAGCAGTTCCGGGATGAACACTGAAGCTTTCTTT CASSSGMNTEAFF
- TRBJ1-6 - TRBV15 TGTGCCACCAGCAGAGATGAGAGATCCTATAATTCACCCCTCCACTTT CATSRDERSYNSPLHF
- TRBJ2-5 - TRBV27 TGTGCCAGCAGTTATCAGGGGCGGAGGGAGACCCAGTACTTC CASSYQGRRETQYF
- TRBJ1-1 TRBD1 TRBV19 TGTGCCAGTAGTATAATTGGGACAGGGGAAAGGGACACTGAAGCTTTCTTT CASSIIGTGERDTEAFF
- TRBJ1-5 - TRBV18 TGTGCCAGCTCACCTCAGGGGTCAAGTCAGCCCCAGCATTTT CASSPQGSSQPQHF